This TCR beta chain was sequenced for a study of cytomegalovirus exposure and HLA in healthy donors. With 4 bases clipped from V and 3 bases from J, the junction kept 5 bases outside the gene matches. Per germline, CDR1 MDHEN and CDR2 SYDVKM. This CDR3 has 15 residues. Regarding donors, all were healthy bone marrow donors. Both 60 Vbeta primers and 13 Jbeta primers went into the PCR. Profiling relied on immunoSEQ multiplex PCR, and the TCRdb table lists in-frame clones only, not all of them. Of around 150,000 clones listed, 75% to 80% are singletons. The sample comprised PBMCs. The TCR originated in a woman aged 50 to 65 in good health and CMV-seronegative. The V gene is TRBV28, the J gene TRBJ1-4, with 7 positions matching TRBD1. CDR3 in amino acids: CASSSYRGPNEKLFF. DNA for the CDR3: TGTGCCAGCAGTTCATACAGGGGCCCTAATGAAAAACTGTTTTTT.